Sequencing of this T cell receptor beta chain was carried out in a study of blood T cell repertoires in COVID-19. For the study at large: Samples taken during acute and convalescent COVID-19 were collected in the United States, Italy and Spain. From T cells, B-cell-depleted T cells, or PBMCs came the material, which was cDNA or gDNA.

This CDR3 is 13 amino acids long. Trimming pared 1 base from V and 5 bases from J, leaving 6 bases between. Germline V gene sequence: CDR1 SGHNT, CDR2 YYREEE (reference sequence). Per the original data handling: Estimation of nucleated cell counts relied on the amplification of reference gene primers. The data were produced by immunoSEQ multiplex PCR, yet TCRdb's version contains in-frame clones alone and is incomplete. From that table come the V and J calls and clone size; the DNA was used to work out D and trimming. The table has roughly 140,000 clones, around 82% seen once; the top ten hold roughly 4.7%.

This clonotype was obtained from a woman between 50 and 59 years old with acute or convalescent COVID-19. The sample comprised peripheral blood. This sequence joins TRBV5-4 and TRBJ2-2; TRBD1 might be the D (5 bases). The CDR3 here is CASSLPGTGELFF. The DNA for the CDR3 is TGTGCCAGCAGCTTGCCAGGGACCGGGGAGCTGTTTTTT.